This section outlines one T cell receptor (beta chain) sequence together with its context. This CDR3 is 13 amino acids long. Germline V CDR1 and CDR2: SGHAT, FQNNGV. The V gene lost 5 bases and the J gene lost 3 bases, with 10 bases spanning the gap. These data belong to a study of cytotoxic CD8 clonotypes in ibrutinib-treated CLL. The method was immunoSEQ multiplex PCR; TCRdb's version includes in-frame clones alone and lacks a portion of them. Of about 150,000 clones listed, more than 75% are singletons. The J gene is TRBJ2-5, the V gene TRBV11-2; D gene ambiguous. The sequence was obtained from a human donor with chronic lymphocytic leukemia. This specimen was PBMCs, taken after 24 months of ibrutinib treatment. CDR3 in amino acids: CASSPTRKETQYF. In DNA, the CDR3 is TGTGCCAGCAGCCCAACACGAAAAGAGACCCAGTACTTC.